A single sample gave rise to the 7 T cell receptor beta chains below, sequenced in a study of T cell responses to AZD1222 COVID-19 vaccine. Profiled with immunoSEQ multiplex PCR; TCRdb holds only in-frame clones, not every one. The sample lists 100,000 to 150,000 clones; less than 90% were seen once. This sample comprised peripheral blood, obtained on day 0 of AZD1222 vaccination. The source of these receptors is an adult in good health.

The rearrangement joins TRBV6-5 to TRBJ2-7; D is perhaps TRBD2 (5 bases). Between the trimmed V and J ends, which lost 6 bases and 5 bases, there was a span of 11 bases. The CDR3 has 12 residues. The germline V gene encodes CDR1 MNHEY and CDR2 SVGAGI. This chain's CDR3 is CASRAPGDEQYF. DNA for the CDR3: TGTGCCAGCAGGGCACCCGGGGACGAGCAGTACTTC.

The chain recombines TRBV6-5 with TRBJ1-2; D possibly corresponds to TRBD1 (5 bases). This CDR3 region has 16 residues. From germline, CDR1 is MNHEY and CDR2 SVGAGI. Trimming left V 0 bases short and J 4 bases short, with 15 bases between. As DNA, the CDR3 is TGTGCCAGCAGTTACTCCTCGCAGGGTGGGGTCTATGGCTACACCTTC. Protein product: CASSYSSQGGVYGYTF.

The chain has TRBV5-6 and TRBJ2-5; 8 bases agree with TRBD2. J was trimmed by 4 bases and V by 2 bases; bases with no gene match: 4. The CDR3 extends over 14 amino acids. Germline lookup yields CDR1 SGHDT and CDR2 YYEEEE. The CDR3 is CASSFRAGGETQYF. The CDR3 DNA reads as TGTGCCAGCAGCTTCCGCGCGGGAGGAGAGACCCAGTACTTC.

This chain uses TRBV7-8 with TRBJ2-7, with 11 bases identical to TRBD1. V trimming: 1 base; J trimming: 8 bases; junction bases outside the gene matches: 16. The germline V gene has CDR1 SGHVS and CDR2 FQNEAQ. This CDR3 is built from 18 residues. CDR3 amino acids: CASSLVRTPGQGGRKQYF. CDR3 DNA: TGTGCCAGCAGCTTAGTTCGGACACCGGGACAGGGGGGTAGAAAGCAGTACTTC.

The table lists this clone with a few counts. The gene calls are TRBV19 and TRBJ1-4; 7 nucleotides line up with TRBD1. J was trimmed by 5 bases and V by 3 bases; bases with no gene match: 9. The CDR3 runs 16 residues. Per germline, CDR1 LNHDA and CDR2 SQIVND (reference sequence). CDR3 protein: CASSIRGDSLNEKLFF. The DNA for the CDR3 is TGTGCCAGTAGTATCCGTGGGGACAGCCTAAATGAAAAACTGTTTTTT.

The chain links TRBV7-2 to TRBJ1-3, with D possibly matching TRBD1 (6 bases). CDR3 length equals 16 residues. The ends were cut back, 5 bases at V and 2 bases at J, with 16 bases in the middle. Germline V CDR1 and CDR2: SGHTA, FQGNSA. The chain's CDR3 is CASSLTSTGTGNTIYF. The DNA of the CDR3 is TGTGCCAGCAGCCTAACCTCGACAGGAACTGGAAACACCATATATTTT.

The table lists this clone with a count of one. V is TRBV6-6 and J is TRBJ2-1; 7 bases match TRBD2. J lost 0 bases, V lost 7 bases, and 6 bases had no gene match. Per germline, CDR1 MNHNY and CDR2 SVGAGI (reference sequence). The CDR3 has 15 residues. In DNA, the CDR3 is TGTGCCAGCACTCTGGGAGGGATCTCCTACAATGAGCAGTTCTTC. This sequence encodes CASTLGGISYNEQFF.